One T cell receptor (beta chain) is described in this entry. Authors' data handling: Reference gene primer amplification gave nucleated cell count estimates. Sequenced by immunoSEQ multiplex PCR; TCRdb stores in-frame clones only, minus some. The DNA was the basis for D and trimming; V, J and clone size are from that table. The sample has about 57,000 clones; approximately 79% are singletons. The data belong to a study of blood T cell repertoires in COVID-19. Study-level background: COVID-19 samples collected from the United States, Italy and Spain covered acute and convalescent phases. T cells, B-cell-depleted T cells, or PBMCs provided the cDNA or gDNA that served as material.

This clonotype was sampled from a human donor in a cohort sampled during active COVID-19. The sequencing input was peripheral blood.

The CDR3 sequence: CASSSGTDHNSPLHF. In DNA, the CDR3 is TGTGCCAGCAGTAGCGGGACAGACCATAATTCACCCCTCCACTTT. The V call is TRBV7-2, the J call TRBJ1-6; 7 bases match TRBD1. After removal of 6 bases from V and 5 bases from J, the junction contained 7 bases not matched to a gene. Germline V gene sequence: CDR1 SGHTA, CDR2 FQGNSA. The CDR3 runs 15 residues.